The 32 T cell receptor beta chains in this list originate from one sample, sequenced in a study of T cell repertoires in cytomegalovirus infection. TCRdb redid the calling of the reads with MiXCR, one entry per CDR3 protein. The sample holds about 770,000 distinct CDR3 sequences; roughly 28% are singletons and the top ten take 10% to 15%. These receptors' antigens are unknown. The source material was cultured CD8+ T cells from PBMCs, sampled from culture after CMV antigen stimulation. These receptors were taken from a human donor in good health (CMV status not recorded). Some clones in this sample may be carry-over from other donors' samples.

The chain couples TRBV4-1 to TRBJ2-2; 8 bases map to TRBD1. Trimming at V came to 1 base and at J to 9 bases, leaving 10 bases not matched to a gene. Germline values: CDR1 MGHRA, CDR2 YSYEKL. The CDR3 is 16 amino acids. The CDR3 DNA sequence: TGCGCCAGCAGCCAAGCGGACAGGGAGGATTCCAGGGAGCTGTTTTTT. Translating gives CASSQADREDSRELFF.

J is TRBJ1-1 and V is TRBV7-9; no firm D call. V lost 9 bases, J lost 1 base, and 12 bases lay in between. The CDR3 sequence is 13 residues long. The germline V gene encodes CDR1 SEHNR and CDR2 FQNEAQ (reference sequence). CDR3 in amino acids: CARPSIENTEAFF. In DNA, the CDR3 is TGTGCCAGACCATCTATAGAGAACACTGAAGCTTTCTTT.

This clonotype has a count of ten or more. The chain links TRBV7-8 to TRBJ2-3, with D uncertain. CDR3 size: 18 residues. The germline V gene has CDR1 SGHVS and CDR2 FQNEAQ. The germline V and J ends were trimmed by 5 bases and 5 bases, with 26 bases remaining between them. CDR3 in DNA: TGTGCCAGCAGCCTCGAGAGCAACTATCGGATTCAAAGAGATACGCAGTATTTT. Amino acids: CASSLESNYRIQRDTQYF. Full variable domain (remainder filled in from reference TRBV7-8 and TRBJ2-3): GAGVSQSPRYKVAKRGQDVALRCDPISGHVSLFWYQQALGQGPEFLTYFQNEAQLDKSGLPSDRFFAERPEGSVSTLKIQRTQQEDSAVYLCASSLESNYRIQRDTQYFGPGTRLTVL.

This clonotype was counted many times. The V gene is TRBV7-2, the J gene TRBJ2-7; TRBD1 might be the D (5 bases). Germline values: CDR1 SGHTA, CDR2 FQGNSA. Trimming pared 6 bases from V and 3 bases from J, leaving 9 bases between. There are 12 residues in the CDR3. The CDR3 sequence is CASRPDSYEQYF. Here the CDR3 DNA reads TGTGCCAGCAGACCCGACAGCTACGAGCAGTACTTC. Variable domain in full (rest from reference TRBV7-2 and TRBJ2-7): GAGVSQSPSNKVTEKGKDVELRCDPISGHTALYWYRQSLGQGLEFLIYFQGNSAPDKSGLPSDRFSAERTGGSVSTLTIQRTQQEDSAVYLCASRPDSYEQYFGPGTRLTVT.

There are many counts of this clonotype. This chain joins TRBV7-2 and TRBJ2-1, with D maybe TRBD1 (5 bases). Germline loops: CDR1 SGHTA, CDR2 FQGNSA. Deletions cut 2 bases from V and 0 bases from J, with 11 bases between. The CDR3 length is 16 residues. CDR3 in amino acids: CASSLKTVSSYNEQFF. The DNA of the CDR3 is TGTGCCAGCAGCTTAAAGACAGTGAGCTCCTACAATGAGCAGTTCTTC.

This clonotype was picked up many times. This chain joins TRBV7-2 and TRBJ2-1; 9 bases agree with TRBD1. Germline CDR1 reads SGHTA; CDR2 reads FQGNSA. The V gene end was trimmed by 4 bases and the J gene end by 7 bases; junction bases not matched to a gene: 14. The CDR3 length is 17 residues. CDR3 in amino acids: CASSSYRGLSIVNEQFF. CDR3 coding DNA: TGTGCCAGCAGCTCCTACAGGGGGCTTTCGATCGTGAATGAGCAGTTCTTC.

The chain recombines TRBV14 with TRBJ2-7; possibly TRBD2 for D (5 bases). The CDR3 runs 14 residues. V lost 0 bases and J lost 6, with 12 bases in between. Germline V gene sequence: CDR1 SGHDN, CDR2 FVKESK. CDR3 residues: CASSQDHRGAEQYV. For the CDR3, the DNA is TGTGCCAGCAGCCAAGATCATCGGGGAGCCGAGCAGTACGTC.

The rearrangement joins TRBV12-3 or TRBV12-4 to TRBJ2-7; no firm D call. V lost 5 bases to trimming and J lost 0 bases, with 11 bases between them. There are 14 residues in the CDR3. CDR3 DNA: TGTGCCAGCAGTGATGGCGGTGGCTCCTACGAGCAGTACTTC. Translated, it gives CASSDGGGSYEQYF.

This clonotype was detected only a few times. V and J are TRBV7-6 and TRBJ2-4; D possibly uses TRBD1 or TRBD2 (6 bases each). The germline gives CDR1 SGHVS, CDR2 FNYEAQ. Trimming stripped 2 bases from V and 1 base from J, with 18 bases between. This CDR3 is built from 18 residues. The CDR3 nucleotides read TGTGCCAGCAGCTTACCAACTAGTGGGGGGCCGGCCAAAAACATTCAGTACTTC. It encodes CASSLPTSGGPAKNIQYF.

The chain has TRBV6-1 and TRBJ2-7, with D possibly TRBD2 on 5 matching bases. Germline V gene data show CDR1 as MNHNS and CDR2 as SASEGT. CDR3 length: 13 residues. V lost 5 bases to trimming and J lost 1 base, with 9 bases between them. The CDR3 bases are TGTGCCAGCAGTCACGGGGTTTCCTACGAGCAGTACGTC. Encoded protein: CASSHGVSYEQYV.

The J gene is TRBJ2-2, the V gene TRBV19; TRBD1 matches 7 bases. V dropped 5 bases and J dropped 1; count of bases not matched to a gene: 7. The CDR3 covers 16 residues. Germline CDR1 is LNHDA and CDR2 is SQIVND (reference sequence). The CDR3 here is CASSLSGTENTGELFF. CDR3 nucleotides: TGTGCCAGTAGTCTTTCCGGGACAGAGAACACCGGGGAGCTGTTTTTT.

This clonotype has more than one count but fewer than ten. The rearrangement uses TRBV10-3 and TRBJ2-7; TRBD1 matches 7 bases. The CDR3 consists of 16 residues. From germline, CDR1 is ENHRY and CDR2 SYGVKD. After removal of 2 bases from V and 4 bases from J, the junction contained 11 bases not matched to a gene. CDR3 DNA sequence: TGTGCCATCAGTGAGCCCACCGGACAGGCAATATACGAGCAGTACTTC. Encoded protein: CAISEPTGQAIYEQYF.

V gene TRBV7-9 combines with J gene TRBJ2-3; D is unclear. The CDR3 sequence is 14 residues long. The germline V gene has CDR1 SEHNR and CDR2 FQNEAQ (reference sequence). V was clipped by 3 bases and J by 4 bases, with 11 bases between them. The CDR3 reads CASSFKANADTQYF. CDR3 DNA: TGTGCCAGCAGCTTTAAAGCGAACGCAGATACGCAGTATTTT.

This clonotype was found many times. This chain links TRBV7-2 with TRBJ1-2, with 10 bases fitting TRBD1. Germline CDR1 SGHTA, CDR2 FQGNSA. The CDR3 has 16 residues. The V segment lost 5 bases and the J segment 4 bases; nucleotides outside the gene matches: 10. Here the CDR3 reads CASSPESGQGFYGYTF. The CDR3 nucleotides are TGTGCCAGCAGCCCAGAATCGGGACAGGGGTTCTATGGCTACACCTTC.

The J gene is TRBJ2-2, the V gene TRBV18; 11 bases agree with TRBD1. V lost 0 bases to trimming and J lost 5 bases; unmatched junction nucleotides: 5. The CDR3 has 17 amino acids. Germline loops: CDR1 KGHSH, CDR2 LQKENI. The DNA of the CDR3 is TGTGCCAGCTCACCACCCCAGGACAGGGGGCCGACCGGGGAGCTGTTTTTT. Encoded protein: CASSPPQDRGPTGELFF.

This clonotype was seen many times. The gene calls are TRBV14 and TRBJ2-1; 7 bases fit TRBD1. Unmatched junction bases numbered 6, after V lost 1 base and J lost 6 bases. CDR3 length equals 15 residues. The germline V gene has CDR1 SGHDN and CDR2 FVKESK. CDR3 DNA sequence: TGTGCCAGCAGCCAAGTCCGGGACAGAATCAATGAGCAGTTCTTC. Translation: CASSQVRDRINEQFF.

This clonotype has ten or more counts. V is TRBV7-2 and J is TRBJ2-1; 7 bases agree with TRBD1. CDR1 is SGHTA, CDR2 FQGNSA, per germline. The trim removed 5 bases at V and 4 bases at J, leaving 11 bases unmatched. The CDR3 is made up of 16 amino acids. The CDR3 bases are TGTGCCAGCAGCCTGACGAGAGGGGGCGGGTACAATGAGCAGTTCTTC. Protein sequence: CASSLTRGGGYNEQFF.

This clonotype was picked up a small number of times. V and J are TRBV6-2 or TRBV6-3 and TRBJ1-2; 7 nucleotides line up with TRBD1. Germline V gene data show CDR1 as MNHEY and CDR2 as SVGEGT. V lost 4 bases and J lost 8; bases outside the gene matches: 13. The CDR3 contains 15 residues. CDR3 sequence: CASSWGRQGVDGYTF. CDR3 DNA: TGTGCCAGCAGTTGGGGGCGACAGGGCGTAGACGGCTACACCTTC.

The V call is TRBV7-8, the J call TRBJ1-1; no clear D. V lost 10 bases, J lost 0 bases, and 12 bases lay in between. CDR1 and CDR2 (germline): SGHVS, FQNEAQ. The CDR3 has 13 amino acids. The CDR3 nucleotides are TGTGCCACTTGGGAGCCCTTGAACACTGAAGCTTTCTTT. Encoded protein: CATWEPLNTEAFF.

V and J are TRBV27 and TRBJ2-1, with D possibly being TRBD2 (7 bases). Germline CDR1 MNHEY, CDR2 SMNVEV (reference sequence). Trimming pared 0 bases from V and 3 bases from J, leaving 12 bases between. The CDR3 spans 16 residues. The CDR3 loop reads CASSLSRGAVYNEQFF. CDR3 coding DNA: TGTGCCAGCAGTTTATCACGGGGGGCAGTCTACAATGAGCAGTTCTTC.

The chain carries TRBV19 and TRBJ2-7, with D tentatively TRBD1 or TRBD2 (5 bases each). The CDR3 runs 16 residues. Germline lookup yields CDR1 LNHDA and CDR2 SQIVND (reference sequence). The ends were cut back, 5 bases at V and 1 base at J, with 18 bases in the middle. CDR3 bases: TGTGCCAGTAGTTTCGGGACGCCCGGGGTGTCCTACGAGCAGTACTTC. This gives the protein CASSFGTPGVSYEQYF.

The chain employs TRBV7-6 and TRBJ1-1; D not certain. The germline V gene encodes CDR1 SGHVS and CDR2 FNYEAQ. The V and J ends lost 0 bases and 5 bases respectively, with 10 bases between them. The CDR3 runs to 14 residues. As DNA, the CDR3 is TGTGCCAGCAGCTTAGCGGAAATGAGGACTGAAGCTTTCTTT. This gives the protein CASSLAEMRTEAFF.

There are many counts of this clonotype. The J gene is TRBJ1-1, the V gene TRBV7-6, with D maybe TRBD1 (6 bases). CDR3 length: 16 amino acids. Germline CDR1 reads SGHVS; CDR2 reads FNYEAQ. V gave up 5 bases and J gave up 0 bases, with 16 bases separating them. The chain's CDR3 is CASSPGTPRLNTEAFF. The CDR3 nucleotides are TGTGCCAGCAGCCCAGGGACACCAAGATTGAACACTGAAGCTTTCTTT.

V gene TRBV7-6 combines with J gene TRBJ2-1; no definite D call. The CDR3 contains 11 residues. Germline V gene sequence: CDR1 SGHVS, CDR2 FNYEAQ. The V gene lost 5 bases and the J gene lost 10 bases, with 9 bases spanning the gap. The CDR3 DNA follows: TGTGCCAGCAGCCTTAACCAAGAGCAGTTCTTC. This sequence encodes CASSLNQEQFF.

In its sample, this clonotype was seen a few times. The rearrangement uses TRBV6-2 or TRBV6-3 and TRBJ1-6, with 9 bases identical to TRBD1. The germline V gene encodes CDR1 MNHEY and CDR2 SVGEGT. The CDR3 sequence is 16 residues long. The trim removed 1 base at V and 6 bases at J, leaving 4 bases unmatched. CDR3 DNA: TGTGCCAGCAGTTACTTCCCGGGACAGGGTAATTCACCCCTCCACTTT. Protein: CASSYFPGQGNSPLHF.

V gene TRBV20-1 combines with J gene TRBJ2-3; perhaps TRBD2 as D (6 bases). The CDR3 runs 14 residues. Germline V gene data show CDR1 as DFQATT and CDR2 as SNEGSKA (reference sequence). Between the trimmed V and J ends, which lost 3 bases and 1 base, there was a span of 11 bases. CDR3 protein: CSARDSGRTDTQYF. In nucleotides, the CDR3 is TGCAGTGCTAGGGATAGCGGACGCACAGATACGCAGTATTTT.

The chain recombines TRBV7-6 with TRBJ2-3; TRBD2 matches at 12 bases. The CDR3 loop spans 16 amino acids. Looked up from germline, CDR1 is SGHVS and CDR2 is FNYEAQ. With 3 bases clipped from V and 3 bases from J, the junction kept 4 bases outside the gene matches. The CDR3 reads CASSFLAGGQTDTQYF. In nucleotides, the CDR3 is TGTGCCAGCAGCTTTCTAGCGGGGGGGCAAACAGATACGCAGTATTTT.

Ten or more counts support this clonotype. The CDR3 nucleotides are TGTGCCAGCAGTGGTGGGGACTCTGGAAACACCATATATTTT. Translated, it gives CASSGGDSGNTIYF. The chain is built from TRBV7-6 and TRBJ1-3; D is unresolved. Germline V gene sequence: CDR1 SGHVS, CDR2 FNYEAQ. The CDR3 has 14 amino acids. Trimming stripped 6 bases from V and 0 bases from J, with 9 bases between. Based on the CDR3 plus reference TRBV7-6 and TRBJ1-3, the full variable domain is GAGVSQSPRYKVTKRGQDVALRCDPISGHVSLYWYRQALGQGPEFLTYFNYEAQQDKSGLPNDRFSAERPEGSISTLTIQRTEQRDSAMYRCASSGGDSGNTIYFGEGSWLTVV.

This CDR3 reads CASSPEDFRVADTQYF. The CDR3, as DNA: TGCGCCAGCAGCCCCGAGGACTTCAGGGTCGCAGATACGCAGTATTTT. The chain uses TRBV5-1 and TRBJ2-3, with D possibly being TRBD1 or TRBD2 (5 bases each). Trimming took off 4 bases at V and 4 bases at J, with 19 bases between the two ends. Per the germline V gene, CDR1 is SGHRS and CDR2 is YFSETQ. CDR3 length: 16 residues.

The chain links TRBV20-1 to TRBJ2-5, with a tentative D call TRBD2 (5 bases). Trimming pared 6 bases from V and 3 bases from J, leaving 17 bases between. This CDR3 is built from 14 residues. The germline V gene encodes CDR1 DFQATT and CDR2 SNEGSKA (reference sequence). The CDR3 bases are TGCAGTGCCCCCCTAGCCGGGGTTGAAGAGACCCAGTACTTC. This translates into CSAPLAGVEETQYF.

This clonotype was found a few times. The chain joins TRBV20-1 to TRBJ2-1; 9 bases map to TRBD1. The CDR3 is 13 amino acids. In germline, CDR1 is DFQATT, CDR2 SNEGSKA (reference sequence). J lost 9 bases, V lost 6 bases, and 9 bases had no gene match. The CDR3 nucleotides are TGCAGTGCCTACAGGGGGCGCTTTGCTGAGCAGTTCTTC. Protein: CSAYRGRFAEQFF.

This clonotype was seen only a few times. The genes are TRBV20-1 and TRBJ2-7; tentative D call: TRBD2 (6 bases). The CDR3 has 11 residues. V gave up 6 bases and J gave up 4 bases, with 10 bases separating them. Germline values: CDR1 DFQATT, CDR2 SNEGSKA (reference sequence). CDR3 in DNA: TGCAGTGCGCCCCGGGGGTACGAGCAGTACGTC. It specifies CSAPRGYEQYV.